Described below is a single TCR beta chain sequence and its context. The source of the sample is a study of T cell responses to AZD1222 COVID-19 vaccine. The CDR3 runs 15 residues. Trimming removed 3 bases from V and 8 bases from J; junction bases left unmatched: 6. CDR1 is LGHDT, CDR2 YNNKEL, per germline (reference sequence). Data came from immunoSEQ multiplex PCR; TCRdb stores just in-frame clones and leaves some out. Of 100,000 or so clones listed, around 90% were seen once; the top ten hold 1.5% to 2%. The sample here was peripheral blood, taken on day 0 of AZD1222 vaccination. The sequence came from an adult in good health. The genes are TRBV3-1 (or the pseudogene TRBV3-2) and TRBJ2-1; 11 positions match TRBD2. CDR3 sequence (DNA): TGTGCCAGCAGCCACACTAGCGGGAGTATCTATGAGCAGTTCTTC. This sequence encodes CASSHTSGSIYEQFF.